These 19 T cell receptor delta chains were all obtained from the same sample, sequenced in a study of γδ T cells in repeated Plasmodium falciparum infection. Flow sorting of PBMC yielded separate Vgamma9/Vdelta2+ and Vdelta2-negative gammadelta T cell populations for bulk repertoire analysis. TCRdb re-processed the multiplex PCR reads via CATT. The table records roughly 48,000 delta-chain clones, about 1.5% of them present only once. Input material: gamma-delta T cells from blood. The receptor set was obtained from a pool of human donors (malaria-infected and uninfected, not separated).

This clone was seen many times. J is TRDJ1 and V is TRDV2; 9 nucleotides line up with TRDD3. The CDR3 spans 16 residues. The trim removed 4 bases at V and 8 bases at J, leaving 16 bases unmatched. The germline gives CDR1 GEAIGNYY, CDR2 EKD. The CDR3 bases are TGTGCCTGTGAGAAACTGGGGGACACTCGGTCGGGAAAACTCATCTTT. Residues: CACEKLGDTRSGKLIF.

This clone was counted ten times or more. The CDR3 region has the DNA TGTGCCTCCGCCTTCCTACTGGGGGATACCGACTGGTACACCGATAAACTCATCTTT. It is translated as CASAFLLGDTDWYTDKLIF. The chain carries TRDV3 and TRDJ1; TRDD3 aligns across 12 bases. V shed 4 bases and J 0 bases; nucleotides not matched to a gene: 18. This CDR3 region has 19 residues. Germline lookup yields CDR1 TVYSNPD and CDR2 GDNSRS (reference sequence).

This clone appeared a few times. Translating this DNA gives a protein that differs at residue 4 from the TCRdb one, which belongs to a much larger clone; a read error is likely, and the protein shown is this translation. V is TRDV1 and J is TRDJ1, with TRDD3 matching over 7 bases. CDR1 is TSWWSYY, CDR2 QGS, per germline. CDR3 length: 24 amino acids. The CDR3 is CALRELEFYLFRGGIHHITDKLIF. CDR3 sequence (DNA): TGTGCTCTTAGGGAACTCGAGTTTTACCTGTTCAGAGGTGGGATACACCACATCACCGATAAACTCATCTTT.

This clone was counted only a few times. Within the sample, other DNA sequences also encode this same CDR3. J is TRDJ1 and V is TRDV1; 10 bases line up with TRDD3. TCRdb does not report a J gene; here it was assigned by matching the DNA to germline references. The V and J ends lost 7 bases and 0 bases, in that order; junction bases with no gene match: 32. CDR1 and CDR2 (germline): TSWWSYY, QGS. The CDR3 consists of 24 residues. CDR3 loop: CALAPAGGYWGIHPAGPYTDKLIF. CDR3 coding DNA: TGTGCTCTTGCTCCCGCCGGGGGCTACTGGGGGATCCATCCGGCCGGGCCGTACACCGATAAACTCATCTTT.

Points on this clone: The amino acid sequence in TCRdb belongs to a much larger clone and departs from this DNA's translation at residue 8, likely a sequencing read error; the sequence shown is translated from the DNA. The gene calls are TRDV1 and TRDJ1, with D possibly being TRDD3 (5 bases). TCRdb records no J gene; here it was assigned by comparing the DNA to germline. This CDR3 has 16 amino acids. The ends were cut back, 2 bases at V and 0 bases at J, with 13 bases in the middle. Germline V CDR1 and CDR2: TSWWSYY, QGS. The CDR3 reads CALGEARPGDTDKLIF. CDR3 DNA sequence: TGTGCTCTTGGGGAAGCCCGGCCGGGGGACACCGATAAACTCATCTTT.

In this sample, this clone turned up a few times. A read error likely explains this, since a far larger clone differs by one base. Additional DNA sequences in this sample encode the identical CDR3. J is TRDJ1 and V is TRDV2, with 7 bases identical to TRDD3. The CDR3 has 17 residues. The junction had 15 bases not matched to a gene; V was cut back by 3 bases and J by 3 bases. In germline, CDR1 is GEAIGNYY, CDR2 EKD. The CDR3 reads CACDLLGDNVNADKLIF. The DNA of the CDR3 is TGTGCCTGTGACTTACTAGGGGATAACGTAAATGCCGATAAACTCATCTTT.

This clone was detected a few times. Since a far larger clone is one base different, this is likely a read error. Other nucleotide sequences in the sample specify the same CDR3. V usage is TRDV1 and J usage is TRDJ1, with 7 bases aligning to TRDD3. TCRdb is silent on the J gene; assignment here came from matching the DNA to germline. CDR3 size: 19 residues. Germline V CDR1 and CDR2: TSWWSYY, QGS. The trim removed 2 bases at V and 0 bases at J, leaving 15 bases unmatched. CDR3: CALGESTQYWGVYTDKLIF. CDR3 coding DNA: TGTGCTCTTGGGGAATCCACGCAGTACTGGGGAGTGTACACCGATAAACTCATCTTT.

This clone appeared a few times. TCRdb's listed protein matches a much larger clone and diverges from this DNA's translation at residue 7, likely through a read error; the protein shown comes from the DNA. This rearrangement joins TRDV1 to TRDJ3; 8 positions match TRDD3. TCRdb records no J gene; here it was assigned by comparing the DNA to germline. This CDR3 spans 24 amino acids. V lost 2 bases and J lost 0; bases outside the gene matches: 21. CDR1 is TSWWSYY and CDR2 is QGS in the germline V gene. The CDR3 DNA follows: TGTGCTCTTGGGGAAACCGATCAGGTCAGGGGATACCAGCGGTACTCCTGGGACACCCGACAGATGTTTTTC. Translating it yields CALGETDQVRGYQRYSWDTRQMFF.

This clone is classed as medium-sized (0.01 to 0.1%). This same CDR3 is encoded by further DNA sequences in the sample. The V call is TRDV1, the J call TRDJ1; 11 nucleotides match TRDD3. Germline assignment: CDR1 TSWWSYY and CDR2 QGS. The length of the CDR3 is 21 residues. The trim removed 8 bases at V and 2 bases at J, leaving 25 bases unmatched. DNA for the CDR3: TGTGCTCTTAAATGTATCTTCCCTGGTATCTTCTGGGGGATACCTACCGATAAACTCATCTTT. This translates into CALKCIFPGIFWGIPTDKLIF.

This clone was seen many times. The chain is built from TRDV2 and TRDJ1; 11 nucleotides agree with TRDD3. This CDR3 spans 21 amino acids. The V gene end was trimmed by 1 base and the J gene end by 2 bases; junction bases not matched to a gene: 20. CDR1 is GEAIGNYY, CDR2 EKD, per germline. DNA for the CDR3: TGTGCCTGTGACACGATTGGGGGATACGCCGGGGAGATATCGGGAACCGATAAACTCATCTTT. It is translated as CACDTIGGYAGEISGTDKLIF.

This clone was counted ten times or more. TCRdb's protein for this DNA is that of a much larger clone and differs from the translation at residue 8, likely a read error; the protein shown is the DNA translation. The rearrangement links TRDV1 to TRDJ1; D is perhaps TRDD2 (5 bases). The length of the CDR3 is 22 residues. The ends were cut back, 3 bases at V and 1 base at J, with 33 bases in the middle. The germline V gene has CDR1 TSWWSYY and CDR2 QGS. CDR3 sequence (DNA): TGTGCTCTTGGGGACTACCACAGCCCTACGTACGATTGGACGGGCGCCACCGATAAACTCATCTTT. Amino acid sequence: CALGDYHSPTYDWTGATDKLIF.

This clone appeared a few times. A far larger clone differs by one base, so this is likely a read error. The sample holds other DNA sequences that translate to the same CDR3. The rearrangement joins TRDV1 to TRDJ1, with TRDD3 matching 11 bases. CDR3 size: 20 residues. Germline CDR1 is TSWWSYY and CDR2 is QGS. CDR3 amino acids: CALGDPHVGYWGIRTDKLIF. In nucleotides, the CDR3 is TGCGCTCTTGGAGACCCCCACGTCGGGTACTGGGGGATAAGAACCGATAAACTCATCTTT.

This clone was detected ten times or more. This specimen includes other DNA sequences encoding the same CDR3. CDR3 sequence: CALGAPRPILGDAHKLIF. In DNA form, the CDR3 reads TGTGCTCTTGGGGCTCCGCGGCCTATACTGGGGGACGCTCATAAACTCATCTTT. The rearrangement uses TRDV1 and TRDJ1; TRDD3 matches at 9 bases. The V gene's germline CDR1 is TSWWSYY and CDR2 QGS. CDR3 length: 18 amino acids. Unmatched junction bases numbered 18, after V lost 4 bases and J lost 6 bases.

This clone was observed a few times. TCRdb's protein for this DNA is that of a much larger clone and differs from the translation at residue 12, likely a read error; the protein shown is the DNA translation. The V gene is TRDV1, the J gene TRDJ1; D is possibly TRDD3 (6 bases). As TCRdb names no J gene, one was assigned here on the basis of a DNA match to germline. Germline CDR1 TSWWSYY, CDR2 QGS. The CDR3 covers 21 residues. Trimming left V 0 bases short and J 0 bases short, with 26 bases between. The CDR3 nucleotides read TGTGCTCTTGGGGAACTGAGGCCTTATTGGGGGGTATGGGAGTACACCGATAAACTCATCTTT. Its protein product is CALGELRPYWGVWEYTDKLIF.

As regards this clone: A far larger clone differs by one base, so this is likely a read error. The V gene is TRDV3, the J gene TRDJ1, with 12 positions matching TRDD3. The J gene, absent from TCRdb, was called here by matching the DNA to germline. The germline CDR1 and CDR2 sequences are TVYSNPD and GDNSRS (reference sequence). J was trimmed by 0 bases and V by 1 base; bases with no gene match: 33. The CDR3 runs 25 residues. CDR3 DNA sequence: TGTGCCTTTATCCCGAAGGGGCGTCTTACTACCTCGTACTGGGGGATACTCTCTCACACCGATAAACTCATCTTT. As protein: CAFIPKGRLTTSYWGILSHTDKLIF. Together with reference TRDV3 and TRDJ1, the CDR3 gives the full variable domain: CDKVTQSSPDQTVASGSEVVLLCTYDTVYSNPDLFWYRIRPDYSFQFVFYGDNSRSEGADFTQGRFSVKHILTQKAFHLVISPVRTEDSATYYCAFIPKGRLTTSYWGILSHTDKLIFGKGTRVTVEP.

Notes on this clone: This likely traces to a read error, being one base from a far larger clone. The same CDR3 is also encoded by other DNA sequences in this sample. The V gene is TRDV1, the J gene TRDJ1; 13 bases map to TRDD3. TCRdb offers no J gene call, so here the DNA was matched to germline to obtain one. Looked up from germline, CDR1 is TSWWSYY and CDR2 is QGS. The trim removed 1 base at V and 10 bases at J, leaving 21 bases unmatched. The CDR3 sequence is 20 residues long. Here the CDR3 DNA reads TGTGCTCTTGGGGAACACGGCGCCCCGCTACTGGGGGATACGCGGCGGGGACTCATCTTT. Translated, it gives CALGEHGAPLLGDTRRGLIF.

This clone was observed a handful of times. TCRdb attributes to this sequence the protein of a much larger clone, which differs from the DNA translation at residue 10; a read error is likely, and the protein displayed is translated from the DNA. The chain carries TRDV1 and TRDJ1, with 7 bases lining up with TRDD3. The J segment lost 9 bases and the V segment lost 0 bases, leaving 4 bases of the junction unmatched. The CDR3 is made up of 13 amino acids. The germline V gene has CDR1 TSWWSYY and CDR2 QGS. The CDR3 DNA reads as TGTGCTCTTGGGGAACTTCCGGGGATAGAACTCATCTTT. Translation gives CALGELPGIELIF.

Details on this clone: The same CDR3 arises from other DNA sequences in this sample as well. The V call is TRDV1, the J call TRDJ1, with TRDD3 as a possible D gene (6 bases). The J gene, not given by TCRdb, was assigned here from a germline match of the nucleotide sequence. The CDR3 loop spans 22 amino acids. Germline CDR1 reads TSWWSYY; CDR2 reads QGS. V was trimmed by 1 base and J by 0 bases, leaving 30 bases between them. CDR3 DNA sequence: TGTGCTCTTGGGGAACCTCGCCCACTACTTTACGCCGGGGGACCCTACACCGATAAACTCATCTTT. Amino acids: CALGEPRPLLYAGGPYTDKLIF.

This clone was recorded many times. A read error is likely here: a far larger clone is one base away. The same CDR3 is also encoded by other DNA sequences in this sample. The CDR3 DNA reads as TGTGCCTGCGACACGCTGGGGGCTGAGAACTTGTACACCGATAAACTCATCTTT. Translation: CACDTLGAENLYTDKLIF. The V and J genes are TRDV2 and TRDJ1; 7 bases are shared with TRDD3. The J gene is not listed in TCRdb, so it was assigned here from a DNA match to germline. CDR3 length: 18 residues. Germline CDR1 GEAIGNYY, CDR2 EKD.